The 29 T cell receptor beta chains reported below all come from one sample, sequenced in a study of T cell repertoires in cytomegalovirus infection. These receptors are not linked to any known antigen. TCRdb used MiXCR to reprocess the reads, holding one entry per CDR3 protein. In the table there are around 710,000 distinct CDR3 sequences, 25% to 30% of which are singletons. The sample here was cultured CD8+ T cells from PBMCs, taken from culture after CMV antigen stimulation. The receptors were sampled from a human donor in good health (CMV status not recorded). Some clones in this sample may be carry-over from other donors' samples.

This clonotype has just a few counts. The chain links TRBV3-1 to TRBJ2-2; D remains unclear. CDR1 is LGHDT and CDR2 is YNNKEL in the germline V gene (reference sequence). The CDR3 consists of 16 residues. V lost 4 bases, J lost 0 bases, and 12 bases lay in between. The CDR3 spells CASSLLGRSNTGELFF. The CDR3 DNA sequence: TGTGCCAGCAGCCTATTAGGCCGATCGAACACCGGGGAGCTGTTTTTT. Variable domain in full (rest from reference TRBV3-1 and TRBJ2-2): DTAVSQTPKYLVTQMGNDKSIKCEQNLGHDTMYWYKQDSKKFLKIMFSYNNKELIINETVPNRFSPKSPDKAHLNLHINSLELGDSAVYFCASSLLGRSNTGELFFGEGSRLTVL.

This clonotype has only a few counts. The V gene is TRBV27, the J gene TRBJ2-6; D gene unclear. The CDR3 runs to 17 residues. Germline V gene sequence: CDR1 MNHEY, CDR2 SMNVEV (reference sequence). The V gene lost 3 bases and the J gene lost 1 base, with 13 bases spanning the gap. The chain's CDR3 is CASSFIDLISGANVLTF. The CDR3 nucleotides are TGTGCCAGCAGTTTTATCGACCTGATATCTGGGGCCAACGTCCTGACTTTC. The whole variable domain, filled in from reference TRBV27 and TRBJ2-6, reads EAQVTQNPRYLITVTGKKLTVTCSQNMNHEYMSWYRQDPGLGLRQIYYSMNVEVTDKGDVPEGYKVSRKEKRNFPLILESPSPNQTSLYFCASSFIDLISGANVLTFGAGSRLTVL.

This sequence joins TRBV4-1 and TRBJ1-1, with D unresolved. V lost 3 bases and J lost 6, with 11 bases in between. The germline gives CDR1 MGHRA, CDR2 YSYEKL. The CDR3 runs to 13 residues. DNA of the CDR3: TGCGCCAGCAGCCACAACCAGGTTTCTGAAGCTTTCTTT. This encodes CASSHNQVSEAFF.

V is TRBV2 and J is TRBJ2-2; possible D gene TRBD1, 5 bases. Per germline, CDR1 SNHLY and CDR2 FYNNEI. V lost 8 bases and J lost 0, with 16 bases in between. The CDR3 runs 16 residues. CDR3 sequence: CASRGRENPNTGELFF. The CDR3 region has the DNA TGTGCCAGCCGCGGCAGGGAAAATCCGAACACCGGGGAGCTGTTTTTT.

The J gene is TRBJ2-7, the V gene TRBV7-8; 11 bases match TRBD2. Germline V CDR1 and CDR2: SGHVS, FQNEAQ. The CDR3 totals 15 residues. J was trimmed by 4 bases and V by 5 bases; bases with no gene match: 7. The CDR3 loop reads CASSRASGGFYEQYV. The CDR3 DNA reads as TGTGCCAGCAGCCGCGCTAGCGGGGGGTTTTACGAGCAGTACGTC.

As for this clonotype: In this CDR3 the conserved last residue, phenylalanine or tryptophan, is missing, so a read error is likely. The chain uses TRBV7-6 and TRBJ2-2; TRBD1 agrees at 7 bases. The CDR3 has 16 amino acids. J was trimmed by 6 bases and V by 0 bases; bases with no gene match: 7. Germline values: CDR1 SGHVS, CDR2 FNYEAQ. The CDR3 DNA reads TGTGCCAGCAGCTTAGCGCTTGCAGGGGGTTCCGGGGAGCTGTTTTTA. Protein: CASSLALAGGSGELFL.

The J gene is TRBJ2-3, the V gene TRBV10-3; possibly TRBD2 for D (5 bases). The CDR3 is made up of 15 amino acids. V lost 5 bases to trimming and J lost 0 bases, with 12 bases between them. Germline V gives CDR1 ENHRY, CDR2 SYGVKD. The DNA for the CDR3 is TGTGCCATCAGTCCCGGGAATCCTAGCACAGATACGCAGTATTTT. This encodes CAISPGNPSTDTQYF.

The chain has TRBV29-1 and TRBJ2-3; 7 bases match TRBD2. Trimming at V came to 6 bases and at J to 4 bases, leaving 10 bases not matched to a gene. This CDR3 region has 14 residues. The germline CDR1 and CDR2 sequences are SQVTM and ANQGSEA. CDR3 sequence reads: CSVNLAEVSDTQYF. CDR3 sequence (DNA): TGCAGCGTCAATCTAGCGGAAGTGTCAGATACGCAGTATTTT.

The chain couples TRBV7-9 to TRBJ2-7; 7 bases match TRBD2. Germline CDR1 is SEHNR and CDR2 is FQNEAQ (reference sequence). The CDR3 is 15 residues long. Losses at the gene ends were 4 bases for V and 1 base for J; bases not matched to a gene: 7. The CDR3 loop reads CASSWRGMGSYEQYF. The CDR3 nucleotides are TGTGCCAGCAGCTGGCGGGGGATGGGATCCTACGAGCAGTACTTC. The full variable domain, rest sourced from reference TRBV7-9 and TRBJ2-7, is DTGVSQNPRHKITKRGQNVTFRCDPISEHNRLYWYRQTLGQGPEFLTYFQNEAQLEKSRLLSDRFSAERPKGSFSTLEIQRTEQGDSAMYLCASSWRGMGSYEQYFGPGTRLTVT.

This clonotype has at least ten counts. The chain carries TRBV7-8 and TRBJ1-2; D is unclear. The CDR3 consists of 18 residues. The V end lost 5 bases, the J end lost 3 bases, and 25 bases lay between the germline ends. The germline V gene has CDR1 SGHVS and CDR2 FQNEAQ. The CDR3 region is CASSPPGGISDPDYGYTF. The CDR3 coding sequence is TGTGCCAGCAGCCCCCCCGGAGGTATCTCCGATCCTGACTATGGCTACACCTTC.

The CDR3 nucleotides are TGCGCCAGCAGTGCGACAGGGGGCGCGTTCCCAATTTTGGACTATGGCTACACCTTC. Its translation is CASSATGGAFPILDYGYTF. J is TRBJ1-2 and V is TRBV5-1, with 10 bases matching TRBD1. This CDR3 is built from 19 residues. The ends lost 5 bases at V and 3 bases at J; junction bases unmatched: 19. Per germline, CDR1 SGHRS and CDR2 YFSETQ.

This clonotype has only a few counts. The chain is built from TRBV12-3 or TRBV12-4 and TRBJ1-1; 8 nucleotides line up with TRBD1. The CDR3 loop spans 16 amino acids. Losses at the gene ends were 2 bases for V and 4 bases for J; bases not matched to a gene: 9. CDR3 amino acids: CASSLPYRGRRTEAFF. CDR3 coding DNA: TGTGCCAGCAGTTTACCATACAGGGGGAGGCGCACTGAAGCTTTCTTT.

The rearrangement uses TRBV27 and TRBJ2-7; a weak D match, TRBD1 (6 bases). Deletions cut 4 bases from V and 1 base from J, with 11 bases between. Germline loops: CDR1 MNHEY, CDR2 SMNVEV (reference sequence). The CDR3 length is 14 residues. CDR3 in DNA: TGTGCCAGCAGTTATTATAGGGGGTCCTACGAGCAGTACTTC. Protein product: CASSYYRGSYEQYF.

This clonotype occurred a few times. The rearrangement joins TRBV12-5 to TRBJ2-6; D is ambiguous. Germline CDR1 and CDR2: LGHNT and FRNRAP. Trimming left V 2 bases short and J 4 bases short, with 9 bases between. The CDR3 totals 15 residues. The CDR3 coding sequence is TGTGCTAGTGGTTTGTTAGGGTTCGGGGCCAACGTCCTGACTTTC. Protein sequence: CASGLLGFGANVLTF.

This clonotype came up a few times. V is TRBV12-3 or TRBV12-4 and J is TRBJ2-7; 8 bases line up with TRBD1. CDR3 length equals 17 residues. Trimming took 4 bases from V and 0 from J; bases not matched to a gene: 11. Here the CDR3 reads CASSSVRTGKGSYEQYF. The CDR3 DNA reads TGTGCCAGCAGTTCGGTCCGGACAGGGAAAGGCTCCTACGAGCAGTACTTC.

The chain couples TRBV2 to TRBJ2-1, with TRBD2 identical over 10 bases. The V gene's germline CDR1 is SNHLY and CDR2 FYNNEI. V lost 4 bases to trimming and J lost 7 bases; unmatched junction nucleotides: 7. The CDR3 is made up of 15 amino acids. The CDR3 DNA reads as TGTGCCAGCAGTGTCCTCGGGACTAGCGATAATGAGCAGTTCTTC. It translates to CASSVLGTSDNEQFF.

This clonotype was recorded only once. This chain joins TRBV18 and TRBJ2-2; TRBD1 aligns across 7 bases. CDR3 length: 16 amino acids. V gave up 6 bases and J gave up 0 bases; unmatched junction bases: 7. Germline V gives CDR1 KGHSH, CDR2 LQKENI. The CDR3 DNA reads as TGTGCCAGCTCCCCGACAGGGTCGGCGAACACCGGGGAGCTGTTTTTT. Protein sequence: CASSPTGSANTGELFF. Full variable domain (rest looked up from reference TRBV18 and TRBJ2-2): NAGVMQNPRHLVRRRGQEARLRCSPMKGHSHVYWYRQLPEEGLKFMVYLQKENIIDESGMPKERFSAEFPKEGPSILRIQQVVRGDSAAYFCASSPTGSANTGELFFGEGSRLTVL.

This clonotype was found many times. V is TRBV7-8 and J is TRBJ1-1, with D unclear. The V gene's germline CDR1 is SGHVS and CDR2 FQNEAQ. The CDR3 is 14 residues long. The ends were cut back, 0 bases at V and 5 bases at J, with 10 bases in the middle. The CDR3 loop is CASSLASPSTEAFF. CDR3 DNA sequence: TGTGCCAGCAGCTTAGCGTCACCGTCGACTGAAGCTTTCTTT.

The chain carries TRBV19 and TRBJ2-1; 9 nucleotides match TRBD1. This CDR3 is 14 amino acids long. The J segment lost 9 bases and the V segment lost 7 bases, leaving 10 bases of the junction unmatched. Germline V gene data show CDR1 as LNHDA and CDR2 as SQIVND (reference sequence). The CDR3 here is CASIKGQGTGEQFF. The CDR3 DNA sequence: TGTGCCAGTATTAAGGGACAGGGTACCGGTGAGCAGTTCTTC.

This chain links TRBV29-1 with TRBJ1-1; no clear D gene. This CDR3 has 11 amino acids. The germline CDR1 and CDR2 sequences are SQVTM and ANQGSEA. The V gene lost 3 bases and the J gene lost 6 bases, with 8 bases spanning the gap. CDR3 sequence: CSVEWGPEAFF. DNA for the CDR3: TGCAGCGTTGAGTGGGGTCCTGAAGCTTTCTTT.

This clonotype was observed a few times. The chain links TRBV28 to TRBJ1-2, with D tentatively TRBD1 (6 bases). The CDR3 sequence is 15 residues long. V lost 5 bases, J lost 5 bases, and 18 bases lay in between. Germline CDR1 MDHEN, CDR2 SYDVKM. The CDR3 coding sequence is TGTGCCAGCAGTCCGACGGGGGCGCACTCATATGGCTACACCTTC. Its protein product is CASSPTGAHSYGYTF.

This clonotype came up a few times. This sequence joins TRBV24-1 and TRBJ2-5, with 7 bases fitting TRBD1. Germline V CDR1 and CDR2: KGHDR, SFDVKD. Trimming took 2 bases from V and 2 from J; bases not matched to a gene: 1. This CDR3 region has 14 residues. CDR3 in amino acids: CATSDWDSQETQYF. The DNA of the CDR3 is TGTGCCACCAGTGATTGGGACAGTCAAGAGACCCAGTACTTC.

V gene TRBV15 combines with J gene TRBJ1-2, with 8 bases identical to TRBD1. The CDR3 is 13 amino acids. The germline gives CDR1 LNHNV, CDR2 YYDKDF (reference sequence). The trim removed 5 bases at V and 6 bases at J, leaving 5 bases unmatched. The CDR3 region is CATSGQGADGYTF. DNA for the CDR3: TGTGCCACCAGCGGTCAGGGGGCGGATGGCTACACCTTC.

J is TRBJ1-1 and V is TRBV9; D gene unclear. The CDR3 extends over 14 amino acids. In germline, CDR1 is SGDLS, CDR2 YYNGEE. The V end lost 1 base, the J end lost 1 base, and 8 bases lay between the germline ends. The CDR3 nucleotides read TGTGCCAGCAGCGTAAAAGGCGGGAACACTGAAGCTTTCTTT. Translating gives CASSVKGGNTEAFF. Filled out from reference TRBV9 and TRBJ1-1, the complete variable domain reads DSGVTQTPKHLITATGQRVTLRCSPRSGDLSVYWYQQSLDQGLQFLIQYYNGEERAKGNILERFSAQQFPDLHSELNLSSLELGDSALYFCASSVKGGNTEAFFGQGTRLTVV.

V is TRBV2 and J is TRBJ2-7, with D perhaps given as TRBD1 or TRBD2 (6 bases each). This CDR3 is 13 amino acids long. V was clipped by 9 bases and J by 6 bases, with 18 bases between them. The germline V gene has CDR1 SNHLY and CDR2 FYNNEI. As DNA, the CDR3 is TGTGCCAGTCCTGGGGGCAGGGGAGGCGAGCAGTACTTC. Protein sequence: CASPGGRGGEQYF.

In DNA, the CDR3 is TGTGCCACCAGCAGAGCCACCGGGACAGGCTACGAGCAGTACTTC. This codes for CATSRATGTGYEQYF. The rearrangement uses TRBV15 and TRBJ2-7, with 8 bases matching TRBD1. CDR3 length equals 15 residues. The germline V gene has CDR1 LNHNV and CDR2 YYDKDF (reference sequence). V was pared by 1 base and J by 3 bases, with 5 bases of the junction left unmatched.

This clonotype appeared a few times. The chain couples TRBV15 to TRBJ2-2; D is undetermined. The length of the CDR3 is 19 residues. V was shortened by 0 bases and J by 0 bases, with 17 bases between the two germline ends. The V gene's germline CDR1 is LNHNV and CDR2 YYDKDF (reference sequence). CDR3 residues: CATSREMGRPQANTGELFF. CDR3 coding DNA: TGTGCCACCAGCAGAGAAATGGGCAGGCCCCAAGCGAACACCGGGGAGCTGTTTTTT.

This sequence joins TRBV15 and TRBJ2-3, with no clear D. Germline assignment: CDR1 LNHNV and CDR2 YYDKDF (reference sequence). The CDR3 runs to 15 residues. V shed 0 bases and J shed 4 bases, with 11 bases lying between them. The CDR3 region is CATSREAGLADTQYF. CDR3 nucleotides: TGTGCCACCAGCAGAGAGGCAGGTTTGGCAGATACGCAGTATTTT. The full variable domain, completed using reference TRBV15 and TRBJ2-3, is DAMVIQNPRYQVTQFGKPVTLSCSQTLNHNVMYWYQQKSSQAPKLLFHYYDKDFNNEADTPDNFQSRRPNTSFCFLDIRSPGLGDTAMYLCATSREAGLADTQYFGPGTRLTVL.

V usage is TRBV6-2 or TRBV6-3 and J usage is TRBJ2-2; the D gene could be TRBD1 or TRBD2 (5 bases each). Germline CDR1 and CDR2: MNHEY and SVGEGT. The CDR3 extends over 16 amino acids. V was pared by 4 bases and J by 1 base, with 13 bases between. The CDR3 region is CASSSGTDENTGELFF. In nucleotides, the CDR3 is TGTGCCAGCAGTTCCGGGACCGATGAGAACACCGGGGAGCTGTTTTTT.